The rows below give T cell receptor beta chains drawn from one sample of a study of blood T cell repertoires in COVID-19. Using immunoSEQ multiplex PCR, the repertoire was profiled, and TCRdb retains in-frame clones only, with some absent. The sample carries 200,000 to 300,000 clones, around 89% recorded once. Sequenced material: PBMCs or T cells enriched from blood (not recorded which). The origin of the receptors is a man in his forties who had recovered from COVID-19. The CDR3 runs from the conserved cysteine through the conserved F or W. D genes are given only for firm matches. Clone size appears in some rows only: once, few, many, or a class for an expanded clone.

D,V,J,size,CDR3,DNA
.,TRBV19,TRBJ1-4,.,CASSIVLGGYNEKLFF,TGTGCCAGTAGTATAGTTCTTGGGGGGTATAATGAAAAACTGTTTTTT
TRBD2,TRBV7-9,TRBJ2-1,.,CASSLGSGTYNEQFF,TGTGCCAGCAGCTTAGGTAGCGGGACCTACAATGAGCAGTTCTTC
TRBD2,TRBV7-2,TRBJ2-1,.,CASSLSGRAHNEQFF,TGTGCCAGCAGCCTCAGCGGGAGGGCCCACAATGAGCAGTTCTTC
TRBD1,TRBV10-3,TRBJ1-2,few,CAIRTGGGGYTF,TGTGCCATCAGGACAGGGGGCGGTGGCTACACCTTC
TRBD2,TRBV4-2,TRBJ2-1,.,CASSQIGLGSYNEQFF,TGTGCCAGCAGCCAAATAGGACTAGGGAGCTACAATGAGCAGTTCTTC
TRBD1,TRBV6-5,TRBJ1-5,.,CASSPGQGPRAQHF,TGTGCCAGCAGCCCGGGACAGGGGCCTCGGGCCCAGCATTTT
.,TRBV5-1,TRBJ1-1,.,CASSLIQLNTEAFF,TGCGCCAGCAGCTTGATACAGCTGAACACTGAAGCTTTCTTT
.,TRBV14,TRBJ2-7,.,CASSQDSLRREQYF,TGTGCCAGCAGCCAAGATTCCCTTCGCCGGGAGCAGTACTTC
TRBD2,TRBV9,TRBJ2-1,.,CASSPGLAGYEQFF,TGTGCCAGCAGCCCTGGACTAGCGGGTTATGAGCAGTTCTTC
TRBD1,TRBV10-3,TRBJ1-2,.,CAISGTGGGYGYTF,TGTGCCATCAGTGGGACAGGGGGCGGCTATGGCTACACCTTC
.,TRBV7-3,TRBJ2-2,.,CASSGPRATGELFF,TGTGCCAGCAGCGGGCCCAGGGCCACCGGGGAGCTGTTTTTT
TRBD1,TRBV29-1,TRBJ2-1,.,CSVPGQPYNEQFF,TGCAGCGTTCCGGGACAGCCATACAATGAGCAGTTCTTC
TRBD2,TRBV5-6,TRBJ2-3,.,CASSTGTSGTEDTQYF,TGTGCCAGCAGCACAGGGACTAGCGGGACGGAAGATACGCAGTATTTT
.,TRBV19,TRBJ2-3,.,CASSMSGTDTQYF,TGTGCCAGTAGTATGTCGGGAACAGATACGCAGTATTTT
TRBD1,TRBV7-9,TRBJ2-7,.,CASSSPGQGAGDEQYF,TGTGCCAGCAGCTCCCCGGGACAGGGGGCTGGAGACGAGCAGTACTTC
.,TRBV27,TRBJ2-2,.,CASSSGGNTGELFF,TGTGCCAGCAGTTCCGGGGGAAACACCGGGGAGCTGTTTTTT
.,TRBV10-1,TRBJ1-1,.,CANQTKQEKNTEAFF,TGCGCCAACCAGACAAAACAGGAAAAGAACACTGAAGCTTTCTTT
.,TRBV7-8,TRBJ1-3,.,CASSLISGRHSGNTIYF,TGTGCCAGCAGCTTAATCAGCGGCAGGCACTCTGGAAACACCATATATTTT
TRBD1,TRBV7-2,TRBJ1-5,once,CASSLQGGWQPQHF,TGTGCCAGCAGCTTACAGGGGGGATGGCAGCCCCAGCATTTT
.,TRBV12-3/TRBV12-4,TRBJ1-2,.,CASSFSGQDGYTF,TGTGCCAGCAGTTTTAGCGGTCAGGATGGCTACACCTTC
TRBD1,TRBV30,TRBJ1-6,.,CAWRGMTGNNSPLHF,TGTGCCTGGAGAGGCATGACAGGGAATAATTCACCCCTCCACTTT
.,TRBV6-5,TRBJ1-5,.,CASSLRGGGGQPQHF,TGTGCCAGCAGTTTACGGGGGGGAGGTGGACAGCCCCAGCATTTT
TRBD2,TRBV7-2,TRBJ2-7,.,CASSLVGTRDYEQYF,TGTGCCAGCAGCTTAGTAGGGACTAGGGACTACGAGCAGTACTTC
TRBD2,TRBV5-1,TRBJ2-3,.,CASSSTGLAGSDTQYF,TGCGCCAGCAGCTCGACAGGACTAGCGGGATCAGATACGCAGTATTTT
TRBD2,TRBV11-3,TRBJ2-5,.,CASSVGLAEQETQYF,TGTGCCAGCAGCGTGGGACTAGCGGAGCAAGAGACCCAGTACTTC